One sample yielded the 17 T cell receptor beta chains listed below, sequenced in a study of T-cell reconstitution after alpha-beta-depleted transplantation in children. TCRbeta library construction was performed incorporating unique molecular identifiers. Each CDR3 protein gets one entry after TCRdb re-called the PCR reads with MiXCR. The sample lists 350,000 to 450,000 distinct CDR3 sequences; less than 15% were seen once. The material was PBMCs, obtained from the stem cell graft. Every receptor here comes from a human donor who donated a stem cell graft to a child with Fanconi anemia.

The chain has TRBV20-1 and TRBJ2-3; either TRBD1 or TRBD2 may fit D (6 bases each). From germline, CDR1 is DFQATT and CDR2 SNEGSKA (reference sequence). V lost 5 bases to trimming and J lost 1 base, with 16 bases between them. The CDR3 sequence is 15 residues long. The CDR3 DNA follows: TGCAGTGCTCATGAACGGGGGCGCGGCACAGATACGCAGTATTTT. Its translation: CSAHERGRGTDTQYF.

V and J are TRBV24-1 and TRBJ2-1; a possible D gene is TRBD1 (5 bases). The length of the CDR3 is 16 residues. The germline gives CDR1 KGHDR, CDR2 SFDVKD. V lost 0 bases and J 0 bases, leaving 8 bases between the germline ends. CDR3 sequence (DNA): TGTGCCACCAGTGATTTGAACAGGAGCTCCTACAATGAGCAGTTCTTC. It encodes CATSDLNRSSYNEQFF.

This clonotype has ten or more counts. J is TRBJ2-3 and V is TRBV3-1; no definite D call. CDR3 length: 13 amino acids. The V end lost 0 bases, the J end lost 6 bases, and 7 bases lay between the germline ends. Germline CDR1 LGHDT, CDR2 YNNKEL (reference sequence). Here the CDR3 reads CASSQDWKDTQYF. The CDR3 DNA reads as TGTGCCAGCAGCCAAGATTGGAAGGATACGCAGTATTTT.

At least ten counts were recorded for this clonotype. The chain uses TRBV18 and TRBJ2-7, with TRBD1 identical over 8 bases. This CDR3 comprises 14 residues. V was pared by 5 bases and J by 4 bases, with 7 bases of the junction left unmatched. Germline V CDR1 and CDR2: KGHSH, LQKENI. This CDR3 reads CASSYDRGNYEQYF. CDR3 sequence (DNA): TGTGCCAGCTCATATGACAGGGGAAATTACGAGCAGTACTTC.

This chain uses TRBV18 with TRBJ2-1; the D gene could be TRBD1 or TRBD2 (5 bases each). Germline CDR1 KGHSH, CDR2 LQKENI. The CDR3 loop spans 14 amino acids. The V end was cut by 6 bases, the J end by 12 bases, with 21 bases between. The CDR3 nucleotides are TGTGCCAGCTCCAGAGGAGCTGTTGGGGCGGGGCAGTTCTTC. Translated: CASSRGAVGAGQFF.

The chain carries TRBV6-5 and TRBJ1-1; no clear D gene. V was cut by 2 bases and J by 1 base, with 8 bases left in between. In germline, CDR1 is MNHEY, CDR2 SVGAGI. This CDR3 is built from 14 residues. CDR3 residues: CASSYAGENTEAFF. CDR3 sequence (DNA): TGTGCCAGCAGTTACGCCGGGGAGAACACTGAAGCTTTCTTT.

This chain connects TRBV4-2 to TRBJ2-4; 9 bases match TRBD2. With 0 bases clipped from V and 3 bases from J, the junction kept 6 bases outside the gene matches. Germline CDR1 LGHNA, CDR2 YNFKEQ. This CDR3 comprises 17 residues. Here the CDR3 reads CASSQDSPSGVKNIQYF. The CDR3 DNA reads as TGTGCCAGCAGCCAAGATTCTCCTAGCGGGGTCAAAAACATTCAGTACTTC.

This clonotype was counted between two and nine times. The CDR3 DNA follows: TGTGCCAGCAGTCCCTCGGGACATATCCAAGAGACCCAGTACTTC. It is translated as CASSPSGHIQETQYF. The rearrangement links TRBV12-3 or TRBV12-4 to TRBJ2-5; perhaps TRBD1 as D (6 bases). This CDR3 has 15 amino acids. Trimming pared 5 bases from V and 1 base from J, leaving 14 bases between.

This chain links TRBV27 with TRBJ1-1; TRBD1 is a possible D gene (6 bases). In germline, CDR1 is MNHEY, CDR2 SMNVEV (reference sequence). V was pared by 4 bases and J by 1 base, with 10 bases between. This CDR3 is 14 amino acids long. CDR3 coding DNA: TGTGCCAGCAGTTACAGGGCGGGGAACACTGAAGCTTTCTTT. It yields the protein CASSYRAGNTEAFF.

This clonotype was seen a handful of times. The chain joins TRBV7-9 to TRBJ1-1; possibly TRBD1 for D (5 bases). V was pared by 0 bases and J by 1 base, with 9 bases between. Germline-derived CDR1 and CDR2 are SEHNR and FQNEAQ (reference sequence). The CDR3 totals 15 residues. The DNA for the CDR3 is TGTGCCAGCAGCTTAGCGCAGGGCCGGAACACTGAAGCTTTCTTT. Its protein product is CASSLAQGRNTEAFF.

In DNA form, the CDR3 reads TGCAGCGTTGAAGATCACGGCGGGGGGCCCACAGATACGCAGTATTTT. This codes for CSVEDHGGGPTDTQYF. The gene calls are TRBV29-1 and TRBJ2-3; 8 nucleotides line up with TRBD2. J gave up 2 bases and V 0 bases, and 7 bases lay outside the gene matches. Per germline, CDR1 SQVTM and CDR2 ANQGSEA. The CDR3 runs 16 residues.

The chain links TRBV5-1 to TRBJ2-7, with 8 positions matching TRBD2. The germline CDR1 and CDR2 sequences are SGHRS and YFSETQ. CDR3 length equals 15 residues. Trimming removed 4 bases from V and 1 base from J; junction bases left unmatched: 7. CDR3: CASSPGLGMSYEQYF. CDR3 DNA: TGCGCCAGCAGCCCGGGACTAGGTATGTCCTACGAGCAGTACTTC.

This clonotype appeared many times. V and J are TRBV6-6 and TRBJ1-2; D uncertain. CDR1 and CDR2 from the germline V gene are MNHNY and SVGAGI (reference sequence). V lost 6 bases, J lost 3 bases, and 8 bases lay in between. The CDR3 length is 12 residues. The CDR3 here is CASSTADYGYTF. CDR3 in DNA: TGTGCCAGCAGCACAGCAGACTATGGCTACACCTTC.

This clonotype was recorded many times. CDR3 DNA sequence: TGTGCCAGCAGTTTGGGACTAGCGGGGCCGGGGGATGAGCAGTTCTTC. Translated, it gives CASSLGLAGPGDEQFF. The chain links TRBV12-3 or TRBV12-4 to TRBJ2-1; TRBD2 matches at 13 bases. The trim removed 3 bases at V and 8 bases at J, leaving 7 bases unmatched. The CDR3 extends over 16 amino acids.

V gene TRBV11-2 combines with J gene TRBJ1-2; D unclear. The CDR3 length is 14 residues. V lost 1 base and J lost 6, with 12 bases in between. CDR1 is SGHAT, CDR2 FQNNGV, per germline. For the CDR3, the DNA is TGTGCCAGCAGCTTAGTGCCCCGGACGAATGGCTACACCTTC. Encoded protein: CASSLVPRTNGYTF.

This clonotype was detected a few times. The V call is TRBV18, the J call TRBJ1-1; unclear D gene. Germline CDR1 reads KGHSH; CDR2 reads LQKENI. V lost 3 bases and J 0 bases, leaving 14 bases between the germline ends. This CDR3 spans 16 amino acids. The chain's CDR3 is CASSPLLHDMNTEAFF. CDR3 nucleotide sequence: TGTGCCAGCTCACCCCTTCTACACGACATGAACACTGAAGCTTTCTTT. Variable domain in full (rest from reference TRBV18 and TRBJ1-1): NAGVMQNPRHLVRRRGQEARLRCSPMKGHSHVYWYRQLPEEGLKFMVYLQKENIIDESGMPKERFSAEFPKEGPSILRIQQVVRGDSAAYFCASSPLLHDMNTEAFFGQGTRLTVV.

V and J are TRBV4-3 and TRBJ1-1, with a possible D match to TRBD1 (6 bases). The ends were cut back, 4 bases at V and 7 bases at J, with 22 bases in the middle. CDR1 and CDR2 from the germline V gene are LGHNA and YSLEER. This CDR3 spans 16 amino acids. CDR3 region: CASSLQSRGGYGEAFF. For the CDR3, the DNA is TGCGCCAGCAGCCTTCAATCCAGGGGAGGTTACGGTGAAGCTTTCTTT.